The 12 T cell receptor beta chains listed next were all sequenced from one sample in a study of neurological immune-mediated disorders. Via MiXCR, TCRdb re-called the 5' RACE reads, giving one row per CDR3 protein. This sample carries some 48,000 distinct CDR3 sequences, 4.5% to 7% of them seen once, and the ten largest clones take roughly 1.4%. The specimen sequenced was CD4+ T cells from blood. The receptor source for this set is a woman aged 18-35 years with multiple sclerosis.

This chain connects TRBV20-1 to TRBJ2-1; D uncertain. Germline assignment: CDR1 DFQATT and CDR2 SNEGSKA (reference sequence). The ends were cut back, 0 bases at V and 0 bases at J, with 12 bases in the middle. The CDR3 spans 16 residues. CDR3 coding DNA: TGCAGTGCTAGAGAATTGGTCGGTTCCTCCTACAATGAGCAGTTCTTC. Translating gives CSARELVGSSYNEQFF.

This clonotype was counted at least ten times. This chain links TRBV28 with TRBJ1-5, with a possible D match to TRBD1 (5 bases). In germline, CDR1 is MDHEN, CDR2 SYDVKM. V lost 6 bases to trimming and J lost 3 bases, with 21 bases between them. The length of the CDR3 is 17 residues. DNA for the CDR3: TGTGCCAGCAGCGGATCCGGGACCGCTTTGGACAATCAGCCCCAGCATTTT. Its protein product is CASSGSGTALDNQPQHF.

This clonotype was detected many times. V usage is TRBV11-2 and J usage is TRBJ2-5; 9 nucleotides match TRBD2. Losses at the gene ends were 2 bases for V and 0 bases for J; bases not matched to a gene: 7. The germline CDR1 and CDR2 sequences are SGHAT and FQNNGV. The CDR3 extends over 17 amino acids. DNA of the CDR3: TGTGCCAGCAGCTTAAGGTGGGCTAGCGGGGACCAAGAGACCCAGTACTTC. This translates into CASSLRWASGDQETQYF.

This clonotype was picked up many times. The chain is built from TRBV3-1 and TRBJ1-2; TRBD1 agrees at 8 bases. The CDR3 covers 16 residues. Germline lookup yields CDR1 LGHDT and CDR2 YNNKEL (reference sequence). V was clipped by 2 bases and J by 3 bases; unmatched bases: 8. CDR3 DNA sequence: TGTGCCAGCAGCCAAAATGCCTTACAGGGGGACTATGGCTACACCTTC. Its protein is CASSQNALQGDYGYTF.

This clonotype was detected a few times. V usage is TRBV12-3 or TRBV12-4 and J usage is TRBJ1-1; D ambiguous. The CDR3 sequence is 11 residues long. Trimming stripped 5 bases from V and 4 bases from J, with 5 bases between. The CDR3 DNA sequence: TGTGCCAGCAGTCACGCCACTGAAGCTTTCTTT. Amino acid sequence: CASSHATEAFF.

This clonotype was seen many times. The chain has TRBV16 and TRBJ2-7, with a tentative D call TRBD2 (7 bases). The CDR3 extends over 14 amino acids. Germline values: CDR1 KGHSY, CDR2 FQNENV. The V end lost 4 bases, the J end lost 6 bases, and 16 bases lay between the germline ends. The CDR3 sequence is CASSPGGAGSEQYV. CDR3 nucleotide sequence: TGTGCCAGCAGCCCTGGGGGGGCCGGTTCCGAGCAGTACGTC.

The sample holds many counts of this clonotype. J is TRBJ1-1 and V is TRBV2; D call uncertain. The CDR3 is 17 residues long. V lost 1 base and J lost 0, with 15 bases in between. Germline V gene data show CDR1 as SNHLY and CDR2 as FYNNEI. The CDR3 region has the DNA TGTGCCAGCAGTGAAGGGACGGAATACAAGATGAACACTGAAGCTTTCTTT. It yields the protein CASSEGTEYKMNTEAFF.

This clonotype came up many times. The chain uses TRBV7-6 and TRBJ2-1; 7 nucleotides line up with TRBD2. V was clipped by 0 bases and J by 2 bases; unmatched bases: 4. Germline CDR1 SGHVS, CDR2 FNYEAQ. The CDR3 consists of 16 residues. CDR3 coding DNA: TGTGCCAGCAGCTTAGCCGGCGGGAGCCCCTACAATGAGCAGTTCTTC. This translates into CASSLAGGSPYNEQFF.

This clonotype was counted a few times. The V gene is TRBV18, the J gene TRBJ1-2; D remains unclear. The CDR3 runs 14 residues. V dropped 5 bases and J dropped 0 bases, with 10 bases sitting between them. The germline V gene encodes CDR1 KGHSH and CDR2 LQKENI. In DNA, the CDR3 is TGTGCCAGCTCAGGAGTAGAAGCTAACTATGGCTACACCTTC. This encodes CASSGVEANYGYTF.

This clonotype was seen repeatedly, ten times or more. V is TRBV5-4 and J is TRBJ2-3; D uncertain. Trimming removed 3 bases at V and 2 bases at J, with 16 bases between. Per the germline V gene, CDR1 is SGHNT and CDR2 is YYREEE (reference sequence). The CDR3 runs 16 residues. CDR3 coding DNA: TGTGCCAGCAGCTCGGCCGTCTCGCGTCTCACAGATACGCAGTATTTT. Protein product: CASSSAVSRLTDTQYF.

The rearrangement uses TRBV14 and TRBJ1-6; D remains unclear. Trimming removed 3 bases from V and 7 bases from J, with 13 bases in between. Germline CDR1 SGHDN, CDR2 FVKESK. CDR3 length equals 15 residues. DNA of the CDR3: TGTGCCAGCAGCCACAATCGAGGGAACAATTCACCCCTCCACTTT. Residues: CASSHNRGNNSPLHF.

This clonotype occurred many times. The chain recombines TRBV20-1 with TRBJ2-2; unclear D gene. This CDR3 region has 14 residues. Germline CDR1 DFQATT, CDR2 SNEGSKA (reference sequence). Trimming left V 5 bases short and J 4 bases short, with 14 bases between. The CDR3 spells CSAVWRSVTGELFF. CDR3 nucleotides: TGCAGTGCTGTGTGGCGGTCGGTCACCGGGGAGCTGTTTTTT.